The clone carrying this TCR beta chain has ten or more counts. Its target is not known. The sample is drawn from a study of CD8 T cells in ankylosing spondylitis. Whole-study findings and limits: The study looked at matched synovial fluid samples from ankylosing spondylitis patients. Disease-linked clones were reported to be significantly enriched there. Seemingly characteristic of ankylosing spondylitis blood was a TCR beta motif consisting of under ten highly homologous variants. Clones linked with disease were CD8+ and fairly uncommon in the peripheral blood.

With molecular barcodes, quantitative 5'-RACE was used to make the TCR beta libraries. One entry per CDR3 protein, called by TCRdb with MiXCR from the 5' RACE reads. The sample records about 190,000 distinct CDR3 sequences, 10% to 15% being singletons. The CDR3 has 14 residues. CDR1 is MDHEN and CDR2 is SYDVKM in the germline V gene. The V end lost 7 bases, the J end lost 8 bases, and 17 bases lay between the germline ends. Input material: blood, either unsorted or a sorted T cell fraction (not recorded which). The clonotype comes from a female donor with ankylosing spondylitis or in good health (not recorded which). The chain joins TRBV28 to TRBJ1-4; tentatively, D is TRBD1 (6 bases). The CDR3 spells CASTLGGGQEKLFF. The CDR3 DNA reads as TGTGCCAGCACCCTAGGGGGGGGGCAGGAAAAACTGTTTTTT.